The 32 T cell receptor beta chains in this list originate from one sample, sequenced in a study of blood T cell repertoires in COVID-19. Profiled with immunoSEQ multiplex PCR; TCRdb holds only in-frame clones, not every one. The table lists about 220,000 clones, roughly 80% of them singletons. The specimen was peripheral blood. The source is a woman aged 70-85 years with acute or convalescent COVID-19.

The V call is TRBV5-1, the J call TRBJ2-1, with D uncertain. This CDR3 spans 13 amino acids. Trimming cost V 2 bases and J 8 bases, with 11 bases left between them. CDR1 and CDR2 from the germline V gene are SGHRS and YFSETQ. This chain's CDR3 is CASSLRAPYEQFF. The CDR3 DNA reads TGCGCCAGCAGCTTAAGAGCCCCCTATGAGCAGTTCTTC.

This rearrangement joins TRBV4-3 to TRBJ1-1; the D is unclear. This CDR3 contains 14 residues. Trimming took 5 bases from V and 5 from J, leaving 15 bases between them. Germline CDR1 reads LGHNA; CDR2 reads YSLEER. CDR3 bases: TGCGCCAGCAGCTCACGACTCCCGGGTACTGAAGCTTTCTTT. This sequence encodes CASSSRLPGTEAFF.

The V gene is TRBV7-2, the J gene TRBJ1-1; D is perhaps TRBD1 (6 bases). The germline CDR1 and CDR2 sequences are SGHTA and FQGNSA. This CDR3 contains 15 residues. The V gene lost 5 bases and the J gene lost 1 base, with 14 bases spanning the gap. CDR3: CASSGRGGPNTEAFF. The CDR3 bases are TGTGCCAGCAGCGGCCGGGGGGGGCCGAACACTGAAGCTTTCTTT.

There are a few counts of this clone. V gene TRBV7-8 combines with J gene TRBJ1-6; 8 bases map to TRBD1. The CDR3 has 14 amino acids. V trimming: 3 bases; J trimming: 7 bases; junction bases outside the gene matches: 2. Looked up from germline, CDR1 is SGHVS and CDR2 is FQNEAQ. The CDR3 sequence: CASSLDRDNSPLHF. The CDR3 DNA sequence: TGTGCCAGCAGCTTGGACAGGGACAATTCACCCCTCCACTTT.

This clone has just one count. The gene calls are TRBV11-2 and TRBJ2-7; 9 positions match TRBD1. V lost 5 bases, J lost 2 bases, and 4 bases stayed unmatched. The CDR3 sequence is 14 residues long. CDR1 SGHAT and CDR2 FQNNGV come from the germline V gene. The CDR3 bases are TGTGCCAGCAGCCGGGGGACAGGGACCTACGAGCAGTACTTC. As protein: CASSRGTGTYEQYF.

The genes are TRBV7-2 and TRBJ1-3, with D tentatively TRBD1 (5 bases). CDR1 and CDR2 from the germline V gene are SGHTA and FQGNSA. The CDR3 is 16 amino acids. The V end lost 1 base, the J end lost 2 bases, and 12 bases lay between the germline ends. Here the CDR3 reads CASSLEVAGTGNTIYF. The CDR3 bases are TGTGCCAGCAGCTTAGAGGTGGCAGGGACTGGAAACACCATATATTTT.

The V and J genes are TRBV20-1 and TRBJ2-3; possibly TRBD2 for D (5 bases). Trimming shortened V by 8 bases and J by 2 bases, and 8 bases separated the two germline ends. The CDR3 spans 11 residues. The germline CDR1 and CDR2 sequences are DFQATT and SNEGSKA (reference sequence). CDR3 in amino acids: CSPAATDTQYF. In nucleotides, the CDR3 is TGCAGTCCAGCGGCCACAGATACGCAGTATTTT.

The chain combines TRBV5-4 with TRBJ2-7, with D possibly TRBD1 on 5 matching bases. The CDR3 covers 14 residues. V was clipped by 4 bases and J by 0 bases, with 11 bases between them. Germline-derived CDR1 and CDR2 are SGHNT and YYREEE (reference sequence). This CDR3 reads CASSPRQSSYEQYF. The CDR3 DNA is TGTGCCAGCAGCCCCCGACAGAGCTCCTACGAGCAGTACTTC.

This clone was counted a few times. J is TRBJ1-2 and V is TRBV4-1; 9 bases agree with TRBD1. V lost 4 bases and J lost 8; bases outside the gene matches: 11. The length of the CDR3 is 15 residues. Germline CDR1 reads MGHRA; CDR2 reads YSYEKL. CDR3 nucleotide sequence: TGCGCCAGCAGCCTTCTTAAACAGGGGGCTGAGGGCTACACCTTC. Translating it yields CASSLLKQGAEGYTF.

The chain links TRBV24-1 to TRBJ2-5, with 9 bases that match TRBD1. Losses at the gene ends were 5 bases for V and 5 bases for J; bases not matched to a gene: 8. The germline V gene has CDR1 KGHDR and CDR2 SFDVKD. The CDR3 length is 15 residues. The CDR3 DNA sequence: TGTGCCACCAGTGGTTCACAGGGGGCGTGGGAGACCCAGTACTTC. Its translation is CATSGSQGAWETQYF.

The chain is built from TRBV7-8 and TRBJ1-5; D remains ambiguous. CDR1 and CDR2 (germline): SGHVS, FQNEAQ. V lost 5 bases to trimming and J lost 7 bases, with 15 bases between them. This CDR3 is built from 14 residues. CDR3 sequence reads: CASSSSISSQPQHF. The CDR3 DNA reads as TGTGCCAGCAGCAGCTCAATATCGTCCCAGCCCCAGCATTTT. Together with reference TRBV7-8 and TRBJ1-5, the CDR3 gives the full variable domain: GAGVSQSPRYKVAKRGQDVALRCDPISGHVSLFWYQQALGQGPEFLTYFQNEAQLDKSGLPSDRFFAERPEGSVSTLKIQRTQQEDSAVYLCASSSSISSQPQHFGDGTRLSIL.

The chain employs TRBV10-2 and TRBJ2-7; 14 nucleotides align to TRBD2. Trimming at V came to 3 bases and at J to 0 bases, leaving 10 bases not matched to a gene. The CDR3 runs 19 residues. Germline assignment: CDR1 WSHSY and CDR2 SAAADI. CDR3 in DNA: TGCGCCAGCAGTGAACCCGTCCCGGGACTAGCGGGGGTCTCCTACGAGCAGTACTTC. Its protein is CASSEPVPGLAGVSYEQYF.

The genes are TRBV19 and TRBJ1-4; maybe TRBD1 (5 bases). This CDR3 comprises 15 residues. V was shortened by 7 bases and J by 8 bases, with 20 bases between the two germline ends. Germline V gene lookup returns CDR1 LNHDA and CDR2 SQIVND (reference sequence). In DNA, the CDR3 is TGTGCCAGTACTTCAAGGGGCTCATACGGGGAAAAACTGTTTTTT. Protein sequence: CASTSRGSYGEKLFF.

This CDR3 is CASSRTGGSGNTIYF. DNA of the CDR3: TGTGCCAGCAGCCGTACAGGGGGGTCTGGAAACACCATATATTTT. The chain carries TRBV7-9 and TRBJ1-3, with TRBD1 matching over 8 bases. J was trimmed by 1 base and V by 5 bases; bases with no gene match: 4. CDR3 length: 15 residues. From germline, CDR1 is SEHNR and CDR2 FQNEAQ (reference sequence).

The chain has TRBV19 and TRBJ1-3; D possibly corresponds to TRBD1 (5 bases). CDR3 length equals 14 residues. CDR1 LNHDA and CDR2 SQIVND come from the germline V gene (reference sequence). The germline V and J ends were trimmed by 6 bases and 0 bases, with 9 bases remaining between them. DNA of the CDR3: TGTGCCAGTAGCGAGACAGTCTCTGGAAACACCATATATTTT. Residues: CASSETVSGNTIYF. Looking up the rest from reference TRBV19 and TRBJ1-3 gives the full variable domain: DGGITQSPKYLFRKEGQNVTLSCEQNLNHDAMYWYRQDPGQGLRLIYYSQIVNDFQKGDIAEGYSVSREKKESFPLTVTSAQKNPTAFYLCASSETVSGNTIYFGEGSWLTVV.

This clone was seen a few times. The chain combines TRBV21-1 with TRBJ2-7; the DNA was not compared with TRBD2, the D call given in the table. TRBV21-1 corresponds to a pseudogene. The CDR3 has 12 amino acids. The chain's CDR3 is CASPGCPYEQYF. In DNA, the CDR3 is TGTGCCAGTCCGGGATGCCCCTACGAGCAGTACTTC.

The J gene is TRBJ1-1, the V gene TRBV11-2, with D possibly being TRBD1 (5 bases). The CDR3 contains 15 residues. The germline V and J ends were trimmed by 3 bases and 0 bases, with 11 bases remaining between them. Germline assignment: CDR1 SGHAT and CDR2 FQNNGV. CDR3 DNA: TGTGCCAGCAGCTTGCAGGGTGGGATGAACACTGAAGCTTTCTTT. Amino acids: CASSLQGGMNTEAFF. Filled out from reference TRBV11-2 and TRBJ1-1, the complete variable domain reads EAGVAQSPRYKIIEKRQSVAFWCNPISGHATLYWYQQILGQGPKLLIQFQNNGVVDDSQLPKDRFSAERLKGVDSTLKIQPAKLEDSAVYLCASSLQGGMNTEAFFGQGTRLTVV.

The J gene is TRBJ2-1, the V gene TRBV4-3; the match to TRBD1 covers 7 bases. J was trimmed by 0 bases and V by 5 bases; bases with no gene match: 13. Germline values: CDR1 LGHNA, CDR2 YSLEER. The CDR3 has 18 amino acids. The CDR3 reads CASSSGTAYSSSYNEQFF. The CDR3 coding sequence is TGCGCCAGCAGCTCCGGGACAGCGTATTCGAGCTCCTACAATGAGCAGTTCTTC.

This clone was observed a single time. V gene TRBV5-5 combines with J gene TRBJ1-5, with TRBD1 identical over 7 bases. Germline V gene data show CDR1 as SGHKS and CDR2 as YYEKEE (reference sequence). With 2 bases clipped from V and 1 base from J, the junction kept 12 bases outside the gene matches. This CDR3 has 18 residues. CDR3 in DNA: TGTGCCAGCAGCTTAATTTGGACAGGTCCCCGGAGCAATCAGCCCCAGCATTTT. This codes for CASSLIWTGPRSNQPQHF.

This clone was counted only a few times. V gene TRBV29-1 combines with J gene TRBJ2-3, with D possibly being TRBD2 (6 bases). This CDR3 contains 10 residues. Germline CDR1 SQVTM, CDR2 ANQGSEA. Trimming took 7 bases from V and 8 from J, leaving 10 bases between them. The CDR3 spells CSEGLSTQYF. CDR3 bases: TGCAGCGAGGGACTGAGTACGCAGTATTTT.

In this sample, this clone turned up many times. J is TRBJ1-4 and V is TRBV19; TRBD1 aligns across 9 bases. The V gene's germline CDR1 is LNHDA and CDR2 SQIVND (reference sequence). V was pared by 4 bases and J by 3 bases, with 6 bases of the junction left unmatched. The CDR3 sequence is 16 residues long. The CDR3 spells CASSTSGTGPNEKLFF. CDR3 in DNA: TGTGCCAGTAGTACCTCCGGGACAGGGCCTAATGAAAAACTGTTTTTT.

The V call is TRBV16, the J call TRBJ2-2; perhaps TRBD1 as D (6 bases). Trimming removed 1 base from V and 0 bases from J, with 9 bases in between. This CDR3 spans 16 amino acids. CDR1 and CDR2 (germline): KGHSY, FQNENV. CDR3 protein: CASSQWSGANTGELFF. The CDR3 region has the DNA TGTGCCAGCAGCCAATGGTCAGGGGCGAACACCGGGGAGCTGTTTTTT.

The chain uses TRBV4-2 and TRBJ1-5; 7 nucleotides align to TRBD1. Germline CDR1 and CDR2: LGHNA and YNFKEQ. There are 16 residues in the CDR3. Trimming removed 0 bases from V and 3 bases from J; junction bases left unmatched: 5. The CDR3 spells CASSQEMTGYNQPQHF. The CDR3 coding sequence is TGTGCCAGCAGCCAAGAGATGACAGGGTACAATCAGCCCCAGCATTTT.

This chain joins TRBV19 and TRBJ1-5; no reliable D call. Trimming took 8 bases from V and 3 from J, leaving 14 bases between them. The CDR3 loop spans 14 amino acids. Germline assignment: CDR1 LNHDA and CDR2 SQIVND (reference sequence). CDR3 nucleotides: TGTGCCAGTGCTCACGGCGGACTCAATCAGCCCCAGCATTTT. Translation: CASAHGGLNQPQHF.

V usage is TRBV10-2 and J usage is TRBJ1-1, with D perhaps TRBD1 (5 bases). The CDR3 is made up of 14 amino acids. V lost 0 bases and J lost 8, with 13 bases in between. Per germline, CDR1 WSHSY and CDR2 SAAADI. This CDR3 is CASSESGRVSEAFF. CDR3 nucleotide sequence: TGCGCCAGCAGTGAGTCCGGCAGGGTTAGCGAAGCTTTCTTT.

The genes are TRBV18 and TRBJ1-6, with 7 nucleotides matching TRBD1. The CDR3 loop spans 14 amino acids. The V gene end was trimmed by 5 bases and the J gene end by 8 bases; junction bases not matched to a gene: 6. The V gene's germline CDR1 is KGHSH and CDR2 LQKENI. The CDR3 loop is CASSTTGFDSPLHF. CDR3 DNA: TGTGCCAGCTCAACGACAGGGTTTGATTCACCCCTCCACTTT.

This chain connects TRBV19 to TRBJ1-1; no definite D call. This CDR3 contains 13 residues. Germline-derived CDR1 and CDR2 are LNHDA and SQIVND (reference sequence). Trimming shortened V by 4 bases and J by 1 base, and 7 bases separated the two germline ends. The DNA of the CDR3 is TGTGCCAGTAGTACCCAGGCGAACACTGAAGCTTTCTTT. This encodes CASSTQANTEAFF.

J is TRBJ1-5 and V is TRBV28; possibly TRBD1 for D (6 bases). Trimming took off 6 bases at V and 1 base at J, with 10 bases between the two ends. The CDR3 loop spans 14 amino acids. Germline loops: CDR1 MDHEN, CDR2 SYDVKM. The CDR3 is CASRQGISNQPQHF. CDR3 DNA: TGTGCCAGCAGACAGGGAATCAGCAATCAGCCCCAGCATTTT.

The genes are TRBV7-9 and TRBJ2-1; TRBD1 might be the D (6 bases). CDR1 and CDR2 (germline): SEHNR, FQNEAQ (reference sequence). V was shortened by 2 bases and J by 0 bases, with 8 bases between the two germline ends. The CDR3 is made up of 15 amino acids. Written as DNA, the CDR3 is TGTGCCAGCAGCTTAAGCAGGGGCTCCTACAATGAGCAGTTCTTC. It translates to CASSLSRGSYNEQFF.

The CDR3 bases are TGTGCCAGCAGCTTAAGGGACAGGGCCATCAATGAGCAGTTCTTC. Encoded protein: CASSLRDRAINEQFF. The chain recombines TRBV11-1 with TRBJ2-1; 9 bases fit TRBD1. Germline lookup yields CDR1 SGHAT and CDR2 FQDESV (reference sequence). The CDR3 is 15 residues long. V dropped 2 bases and J dropped 6; count of bases not matched to a gene: 5.

V and J are TRBV10-3 and TRBJ2-7; TRBD1 aligns across 8 bases. CDR3 length equals 14 residues. Per the germline V gene, CDR1 is ENHRY and CDR2 is SYGVKD. J gave up 5 bases and V 6 bases, and 9 bases lay outside the gene matches. CDR3 DNA sequence: TGTGCCATCAGCCCTGGACAGGGTCCAGACGAGCAGTACTTC. Translation gives CAISPGQGPDEQYF.

The chain is built from TRBV4-2 and TRBJ1-1; D is ambiguous. The CDR3 is 13 amino acids. CDR1 LGHNA and CDR2 YNFKEQ come from the germline V gene. V lost 0 bases to trimming and J lost 4 bases, with 6 bases between them. CDR3 sequence reads: CASSQDSGTEAFF. The CDR3 nucleotides are TGTGCCAGCAGCCAAGATTCCGGCACTGAAGCTTTCTTT.